This T cell receptor (beta chain) was captured in a study of blood T cell repertoires in COVID-19 (TCRdb year 2020). The study in broad terms: Samples from collaborators originated in the United States, Italy and Spain and spanned both the acute and convalescent phases of COVID-19. The prospective study material was composed of cDNA or gDNA derived from T cells, B-cell-depleted T cells, or PBMCs. Subjects who had been exposed to COVID-19, were actively infected with it, or had recovered from it provided the deeply sampled blood TCRbeta repertoires that made up the dataset. The repertoires were released in a freely available public database intended as a resource for research on the immune response to SARS-CoV-2. Samples came from the ongoing ImmuneRACE study (first 160 participants) plus 1,254 subjects from 6 global collaborators. Sample metadata almost always included a de-identified subject ID, COVID-19 status, age in years and sex. Where available, HLA class I and class II types were obtained from metadata supplied by the sample provider rather than from assay-based typing.

TCRbeta CDR3 regions were amplified from genomic DNA by means of the immunoSEQ Assay, a bias-controlled multiplex PCR. In the original analysis: Nucleated cell counts per sample were estimated from amplification of reference gene primers within the assay. Sequence reads were collapsed and filtered to measure the absolute abundance of every unique TCRbeta CDR3 rearrangement. For each sample, productive Simpson clonality was calculated by taking the square root of Simpson's diversity index across productive rearrangements. TCRdb took this table from immuneACCESS and kept in-frame rearrangements with V and J called. Such tables lack part of the clones; where checked against another copy, unresolved V genes explain under half of the gap, and the rest is unexplained. V, J and clone size were drawn from that table, and D and trimming were deduced from the DNA. Across this sample there are around 280,000 clones, with around 88% seen only once. Of the sample, roughly 2.1% falls within the top ten clones.

To note about this clone: Its antigen is still unknown. No base quality values were provided; no much bigger clone lies one nucleotide off.

Study-level results and caveats: The quantity of clinical and demographic metadata differed by source and by participant and was supplied without curation.

Another Seattle source contributed samples from volunteer blood donors who had recovered from COVID-19. The collaborating institutions used their own protocols to collect whole blood in K2EDTA tubes. For TCRbeta analysis, collaborators shipped samples as frozen whole blood, isolated PBMCs, or DNA extracted from either of those sample types. The CDR3 measures 15 amino acids from cysteine to phenylalanine. Only the CDR3 DNA is retained, 45 bases long and in frame from the first base. Via the germline V gene, CDR1 is SNHLY and CDR2 FYNNEI. V loses 4 bases of germline sequence and J loses 7 bases, and the interval between the two ends is 17 bases.

The sample taken for sequencing was peripheral blood. The sequence came from a woman in her thirties who had recovered from COVID-19. The V and J segments used are TRBV2 and TRBJ1-5, with the D gene not confidently named. The base sequence is TGTGCCAGCAGTGTACTGGGAGGAATGGGACAGCCCCAGCATTTT. The encoded protein is CASSVLGGMGQPQHF.